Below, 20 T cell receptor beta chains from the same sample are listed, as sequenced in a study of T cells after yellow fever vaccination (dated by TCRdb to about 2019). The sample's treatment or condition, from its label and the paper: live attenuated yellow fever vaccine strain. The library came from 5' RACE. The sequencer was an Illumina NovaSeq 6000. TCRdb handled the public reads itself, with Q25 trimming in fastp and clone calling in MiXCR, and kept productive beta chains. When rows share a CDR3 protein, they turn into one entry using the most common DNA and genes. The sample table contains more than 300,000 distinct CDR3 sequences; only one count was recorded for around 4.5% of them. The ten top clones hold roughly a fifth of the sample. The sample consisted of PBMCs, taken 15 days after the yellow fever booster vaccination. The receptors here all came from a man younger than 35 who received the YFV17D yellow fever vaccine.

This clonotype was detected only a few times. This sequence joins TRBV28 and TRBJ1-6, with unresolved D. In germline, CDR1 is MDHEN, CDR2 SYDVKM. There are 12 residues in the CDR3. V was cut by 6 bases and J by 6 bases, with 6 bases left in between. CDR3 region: CASRLRNSPLHF. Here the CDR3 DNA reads TGTGCCAGCAGGTTACGTAATTCACCCCTCCACTTT.

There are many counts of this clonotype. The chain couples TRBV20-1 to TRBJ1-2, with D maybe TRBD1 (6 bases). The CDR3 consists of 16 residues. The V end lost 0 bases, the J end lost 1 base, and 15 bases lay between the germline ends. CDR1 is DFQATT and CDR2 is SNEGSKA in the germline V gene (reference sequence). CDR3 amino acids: CSARDPRRQDNYGYTF. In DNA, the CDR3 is TGCAGTGCTAGAGATCCACGTCGACAGGATAACTATGGCTACACCTTC.

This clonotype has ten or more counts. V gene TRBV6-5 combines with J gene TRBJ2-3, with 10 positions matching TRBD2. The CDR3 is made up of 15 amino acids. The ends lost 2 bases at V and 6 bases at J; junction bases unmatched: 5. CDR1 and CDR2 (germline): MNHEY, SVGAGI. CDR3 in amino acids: CASSYRSGGRDTQYF. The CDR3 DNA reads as TGTGCCAGCAGTTACCGTAGCGGGGGGAGGGATACGCAGTATTTT.

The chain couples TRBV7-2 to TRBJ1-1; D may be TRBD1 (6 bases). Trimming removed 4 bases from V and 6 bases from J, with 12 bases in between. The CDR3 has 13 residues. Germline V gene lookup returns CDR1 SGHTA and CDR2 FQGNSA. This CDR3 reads CASSSYTGSEAFF. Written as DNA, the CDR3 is TGTGCCAGCAGCTCTTATACAGGGTCTGAAGCTTTCTTT.

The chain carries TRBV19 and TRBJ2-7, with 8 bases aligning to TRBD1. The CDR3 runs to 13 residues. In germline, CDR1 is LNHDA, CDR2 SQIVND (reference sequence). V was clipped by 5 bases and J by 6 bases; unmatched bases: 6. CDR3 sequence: CASSAGQGSEQYF. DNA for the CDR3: TGTGCCAGTAGTGCAGGACAGGGCTCCGAGCAGTACTTC.

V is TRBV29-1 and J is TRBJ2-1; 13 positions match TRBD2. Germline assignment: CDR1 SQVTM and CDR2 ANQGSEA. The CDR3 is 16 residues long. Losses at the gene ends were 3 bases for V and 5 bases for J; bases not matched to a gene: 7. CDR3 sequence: CSVELGLAGRHNEQFF. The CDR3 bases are TGCAGCGTTGAGCTGGGACTAGCGGGGCGTCACAATGAGCAGTTCTTC.

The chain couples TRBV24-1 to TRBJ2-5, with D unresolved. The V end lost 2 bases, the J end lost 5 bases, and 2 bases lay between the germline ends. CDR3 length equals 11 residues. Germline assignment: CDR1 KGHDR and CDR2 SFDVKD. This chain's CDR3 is CATSDSETQYF. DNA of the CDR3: TGTGCCACCAGTGATTCGGAGACCCAGTACTTC.

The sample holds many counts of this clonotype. This CDR3 reads CSASELRLDEQFF. DNA for the CDR3: TGCAGTGCTAGCGAGTTACGGCTCGATGAGCAGTTCTTC. The chain employs TRBV20-1 and TRBJ2-1; the D is unclear. V gave up 3 bases and J gave up 8 bases, with 14 bases separating them. CDR1 and CDR2 (germline): DFQATT, SNEGSKA (reference sequence). The CDR3 contains 13 residues.

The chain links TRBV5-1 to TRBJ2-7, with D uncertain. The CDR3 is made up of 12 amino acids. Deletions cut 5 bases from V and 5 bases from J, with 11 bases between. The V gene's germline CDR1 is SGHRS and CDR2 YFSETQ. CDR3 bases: TGCGCCAGCAGTCCAGGAGTAAACGAGCAGTACTTC. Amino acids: CASSPGVNEQYF.

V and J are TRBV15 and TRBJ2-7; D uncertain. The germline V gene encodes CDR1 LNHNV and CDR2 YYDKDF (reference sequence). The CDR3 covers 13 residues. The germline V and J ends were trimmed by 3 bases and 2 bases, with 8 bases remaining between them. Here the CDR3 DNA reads TGTGCCACCAGCAGGAACCCGACCTACGAGCAGTACTTC. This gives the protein CATSRNPTYEQYF. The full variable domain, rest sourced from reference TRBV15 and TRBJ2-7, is DAMVIQNPRYQVTQFGKPVTLSCSQTLNHNVMYWYQQKSSQAPKLLFHYYDKDFNNEADTPDNFQSRRPNTSFCFLDIRSPGLGDTAMYLCATSRNPTYEQYFGPGTRLTVT.

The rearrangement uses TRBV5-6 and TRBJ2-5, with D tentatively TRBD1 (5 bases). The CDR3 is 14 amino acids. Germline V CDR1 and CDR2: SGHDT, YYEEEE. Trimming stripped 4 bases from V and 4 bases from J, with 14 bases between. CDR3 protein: CASSPGSIGETQYF. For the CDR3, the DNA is TGTGCCAGCAGCCCAGGGTCTATTGGAGAGACCCAGTACTTC. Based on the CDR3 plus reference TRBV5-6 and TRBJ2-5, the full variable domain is DAGVTQSPTHLIKTRGQQVTLRCSPKSGHDTVSWYQQALGQGPQFIFQYYEEEERQRGNFPDRFSGHQFPNYSSELNVNALLLGDSALYLCASSPGSIGETQYFGPGTRLLVL.

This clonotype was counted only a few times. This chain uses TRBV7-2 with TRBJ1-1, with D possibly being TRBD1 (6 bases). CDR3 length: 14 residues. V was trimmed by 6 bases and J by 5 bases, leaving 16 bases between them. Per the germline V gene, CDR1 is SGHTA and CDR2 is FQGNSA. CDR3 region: CASRRGGRGTEAFF. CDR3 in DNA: TGTGCCAGCAGACGGGGGGGGCGTGGGACTGAAGCTTTCTTT.

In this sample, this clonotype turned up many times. The CDR3 reads CAISELELTGYEQYF. The CDR3 DNA follows: TGTGCCATCAGTGAGCTCGAATTGACAGGGTACGAGCAGTACTTC. V usage is TRBV10-3 and J usage is TRBJ2-7, with 7 bases identical to TRBD1. V dropped 2 bases and J dropped 4; count of bases not matched to a gene: 8. The CDR3 contains 15 residues. CDR1 and CDR2 from the germline V gene are ENHRY and SYGVKD.

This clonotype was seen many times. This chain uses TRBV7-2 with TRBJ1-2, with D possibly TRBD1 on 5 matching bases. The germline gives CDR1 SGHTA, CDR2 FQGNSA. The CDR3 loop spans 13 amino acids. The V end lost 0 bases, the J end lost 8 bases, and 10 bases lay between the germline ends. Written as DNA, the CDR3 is TGTGCCAGCAGCTTAGCGCAGGGTCAAGGCTACACCTTC. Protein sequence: CASSLAQGQGYTF.

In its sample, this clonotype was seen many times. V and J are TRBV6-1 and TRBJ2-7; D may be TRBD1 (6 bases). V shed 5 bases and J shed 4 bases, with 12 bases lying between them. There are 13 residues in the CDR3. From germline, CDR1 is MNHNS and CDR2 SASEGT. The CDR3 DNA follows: TGTGCCAGCAGTTCCCGGGACACATACGAGCAGTACGTC. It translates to CASSSRDTYEQYV.

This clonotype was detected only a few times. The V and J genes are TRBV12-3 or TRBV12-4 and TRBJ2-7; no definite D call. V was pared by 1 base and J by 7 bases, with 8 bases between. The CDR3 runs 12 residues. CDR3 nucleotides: TGTGCCAGCAGTTTAGGCTATGGGGAGCAGTACTTC. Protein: CASSLGYGEQYF.

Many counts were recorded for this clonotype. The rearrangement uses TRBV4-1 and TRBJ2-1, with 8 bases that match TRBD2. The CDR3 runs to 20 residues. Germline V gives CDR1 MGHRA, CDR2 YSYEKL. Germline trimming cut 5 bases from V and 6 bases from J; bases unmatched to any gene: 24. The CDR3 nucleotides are TGCGCCAGCAGCGGCGGGACGTCATTGTACAACCTCCGGGGGGGCAATGAGCAGTTCTTC. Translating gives CASSGGTSLYNLRGGNEQFF.

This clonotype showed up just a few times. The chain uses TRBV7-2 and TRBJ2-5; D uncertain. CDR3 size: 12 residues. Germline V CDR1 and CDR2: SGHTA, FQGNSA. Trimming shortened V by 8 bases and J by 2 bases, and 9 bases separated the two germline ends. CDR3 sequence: CASRPGQETQYF. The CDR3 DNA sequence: TGTGCCAGCCGCCCAGGACAAGAGACCCAGTACTTC.

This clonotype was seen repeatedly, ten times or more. CDR3 loop: CAISESATPSTDTQYF. The DNA for the CDR3 is TGTGCCATCAGTGAGTCTGCGACCCCTAGCACAGATACGCAGTATTTT. This rearrangement joins TRBV10-3 to TRBJ2-3; D is uncertain. This CDR3 has 16 residues. Trimming pared 0 bases from V and 0 bases from J, leaving 10 bases between. CDR1 and CDR2 (germline): ENHRY, SYGVKD.

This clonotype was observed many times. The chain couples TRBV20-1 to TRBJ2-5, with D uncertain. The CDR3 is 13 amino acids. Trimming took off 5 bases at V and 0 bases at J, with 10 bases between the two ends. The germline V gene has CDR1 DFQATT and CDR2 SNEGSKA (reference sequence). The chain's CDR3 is CSALDNYQETQYF. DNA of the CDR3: TGCAGTGCTCTAGACAATTACCAAGAGACCCAGTACTTC.